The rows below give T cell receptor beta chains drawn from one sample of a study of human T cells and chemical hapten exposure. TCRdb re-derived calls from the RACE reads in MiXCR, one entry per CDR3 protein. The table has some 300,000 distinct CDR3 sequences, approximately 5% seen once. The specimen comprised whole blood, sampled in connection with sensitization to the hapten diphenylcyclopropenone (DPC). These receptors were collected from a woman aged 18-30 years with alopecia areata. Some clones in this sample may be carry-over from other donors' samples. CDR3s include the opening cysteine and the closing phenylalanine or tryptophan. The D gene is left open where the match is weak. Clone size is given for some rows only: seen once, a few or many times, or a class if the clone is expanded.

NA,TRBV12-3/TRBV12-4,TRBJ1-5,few,TGTGCCAGCAGTTTGTACTATCCGGCAGGTCGCGATAGCAATCAGCCCCAGCATTTT,CASSLYYPAGRDSNQPQHF
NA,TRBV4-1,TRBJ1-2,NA,TGCGCCAGCAGCGAAAGGGCAGTCCCAGCTAACTATGGCTACACCTTC,CASSERAVPANYGYTF
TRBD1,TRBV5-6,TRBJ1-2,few,TGTGCCAGCAGCTTGACATTGGACAGGGCGAACTATGGCTACACCTTC,CASSLTLDRANYGYTF
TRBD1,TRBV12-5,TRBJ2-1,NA,TGTGCTAGTGGTTTGGCAAAGACAGGGAGCGGAGACAATGAGCAGTTCTTC,CASGLAKTGSGDNEQFF
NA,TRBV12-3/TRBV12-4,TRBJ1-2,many,TGTGCCAGCGGGCTCCGGACGGCCTATGGCTACACCTTC,CASGLRTAYGYTF
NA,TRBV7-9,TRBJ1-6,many,TGTGCCAGCAGCTTATCACCAGGATTCCCCCTCCACTTT,CASSLSPGFPLHF
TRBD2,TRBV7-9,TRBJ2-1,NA,TGTGCCAGCAGAGGGACTACTGACAATGAGCAGTTCTTC,CASRGTTDNEQFF
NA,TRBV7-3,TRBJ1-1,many,TGTGCCAGCAGCATTAGAGGGGAGACTGAAGCTTTCTTT,CASSIRGETEAFF
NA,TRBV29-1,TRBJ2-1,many,TGCAGCGTTGATTGGTGGGTACCGAACAATGAGCAGTTCTTC,CSVDWWVPNNEQFF
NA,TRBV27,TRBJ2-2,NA,TGTGCCAGCAGCCCTTATGAAAACGGGGAGCTGTTTTTT,CASSPYENGELFF
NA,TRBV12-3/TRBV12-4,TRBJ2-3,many,TGTGCCAGCAGTTTTAACCCGACCACAGATACGCAGTATTTT,CASSFNPTTDTQYF
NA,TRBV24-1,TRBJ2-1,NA,TGTGCCACCAGTGATTTGTCGGAAAGGGATGAGCAGTTCTTC,CATSDLSERDEQFF
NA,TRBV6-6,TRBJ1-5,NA,TGTGCCACCTTCGGGGGGCGCGGGAATAGCAATCAGCCCCAGCATTTT,CATFGGRGNSNQPQHF
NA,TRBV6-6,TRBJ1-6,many,TGTGCCAGCAGTTACTCGCCCCTGAGCTCCTATAATTCACCCCTCCACTTT,CASSYSPLSSYNSPLHF
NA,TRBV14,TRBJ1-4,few,TGTGCCAGCAGCCCTTTAAACGACATGTCCAAACTGTTTTTT,CASSPLNDMSKLFF
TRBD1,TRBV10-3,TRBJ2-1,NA,TGTGCCGCCAAGTCAGGGGGCCCCCTTGTGGGTGAGCAGTTCTTC,CAAKSGGPLVGEQFF
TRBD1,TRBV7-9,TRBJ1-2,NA,TGTGCCAGCAGCTCCGGACAGGGGAGGAACTATGGCTACACCTTC,CASSSGQGRNYGYTF
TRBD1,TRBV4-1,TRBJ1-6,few,TGCGCCAGCAGCCAAGCATCGGGACAGGGTTTTTCACCCCTCCACTTT,CASSQASGQGFSPLHF
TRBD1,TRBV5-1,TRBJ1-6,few,TGCGCCAGCAGCGTCCGGACAGGGGATTCACCCCTCCACTTT,CASSVRTGDSPLHF
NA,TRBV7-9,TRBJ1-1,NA,TGTGCCAGCAGCAGAGCCGTGAACACTGAAGCTTTCTTT,CASSRAVNTEAFF
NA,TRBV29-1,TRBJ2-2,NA,TGCAGCGTTGATCCCAGGGGGGCAAGCGCGAGGGAGCTGTTTTTT,CSVDPRGASARELFF
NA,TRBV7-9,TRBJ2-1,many,TGTGCCAGCAGCTTAGTCGGGGGCAGCTCCTACAATGAGCAGTTCTTC,CASSLVGGSSYNEQFF
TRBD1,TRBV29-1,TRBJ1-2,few,TGCAGCGTTTATCAAAGGGACAGGGACTATGGCTACACCTTC,CSVYQRDRDYGYTF
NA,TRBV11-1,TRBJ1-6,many,TGTGCCAGCAGCTTCTGGGGACCGGATTCACCCCTCCACTTT,CASSFWGPDSPLHF
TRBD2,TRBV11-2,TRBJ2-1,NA,TGTGCCAGCAACCCGGTAGGCGGGGGGGTCTACAATGAGCAGTTCTTC,CASNPVGGGVYNEQFF
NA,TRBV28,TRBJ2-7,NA,TGTGCCAGCACTCATCAGACCCCCGAGCAGTACTTC,CASTHQTPEQYF
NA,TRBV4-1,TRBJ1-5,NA,TGCGCCAGCAGCCGGCATCCGTGGGACGGCAATCAGCCCCAGCATTTT,CASSRHPWDGNQPQHF
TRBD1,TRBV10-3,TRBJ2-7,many,TGTGCCATCAGTCCGGACAGGGTCCACGAGCAGTACTTC,CAISPDRVHEQYF
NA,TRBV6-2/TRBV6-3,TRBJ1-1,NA,TGTGCCAGCAGCCCAATTACGGCGGGGAACACTGAAGCTTTCTTT,CASSPITAGNTEAFF
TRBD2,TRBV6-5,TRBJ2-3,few,TGTGCCAGCTCCCGGGGGGGCTTTACAGATACGCAGTATTTT,CASSRGGFTDTQYF
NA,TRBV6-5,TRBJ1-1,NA,TGTGCCAGCAGTTACTCTGCGACCGAAGCTTTCTTT,CASSYSATEAFF
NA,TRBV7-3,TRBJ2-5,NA,TGTGCCAGCAGCTTAGGGGACTGGAGTCTCCAAGAGACCCAGTACTTC,CASSLGDWSLQETQYF
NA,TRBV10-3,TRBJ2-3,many,TGTGCCATCAGTGACCTTACAATCACAGATACGCAGTATTTT,CAISDLTITDTQYF
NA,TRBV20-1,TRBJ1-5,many,TGCAGTGCTAGTTTCGGGACACTCTATAGCAATCAGCCCCAGCATTTT,CSASFGTLYSNQPQHF
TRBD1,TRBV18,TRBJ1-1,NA,TGTGCCAGCTCGACAGGGGCGGTAGGGAACACTGAAGCTTTCTTT,CASSTGAVGNTEAFF
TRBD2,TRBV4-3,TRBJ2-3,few,TGCGCCAGCAGCCCCGACGGACTAGCGGGGCCCGATACGCAGTATTTT,CASSPDGLAGPDTQYF
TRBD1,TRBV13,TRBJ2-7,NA,TGTGCCAGCAGCTTAGGAGTCGGGGACAGGTTCAACGAGCAGTACTTC,CASSLGVGDRFNEQYF
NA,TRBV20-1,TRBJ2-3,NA,TGCAGCCGTGTGTCCACAGAAGGCACAGATACGCAGTATTTT,CSRVSTEGTDTQYF
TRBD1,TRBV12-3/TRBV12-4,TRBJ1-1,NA,TGTGCCAGCAGTTTCGGAGACAGGGAAACTTTCTTT,CASSFGDRETFF
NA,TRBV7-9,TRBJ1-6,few,TGTGCCAGCAGCTCAGATTTGGTCCCCTATAATTCACCCCTCCACTTT,CASSSDLVPYNSPLHF
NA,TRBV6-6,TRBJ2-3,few,TGTGCCAGCAGTTTCCCTGGGGGGCCAGACGATACGCAGTATTTT,CASSFPGGPDDTQYF
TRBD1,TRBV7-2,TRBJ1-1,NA,TGTGCCAGCAGCTTAGAGGGCCAGGGGGCGACTGAAGCTTTCTTT,CASSLEGQGATEAFF
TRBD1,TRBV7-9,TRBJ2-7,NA,TGTGCCAGCAGCCGCGGACAGGCGTTCGACGAGCAGTACTTC,CASSRGQAFDEQYF
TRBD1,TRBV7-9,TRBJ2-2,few,TGTGCCAGCAGCTCGCAGGGGGTCACCGGGGAGCTGTTTTTT,CASSSQGVTGELFF
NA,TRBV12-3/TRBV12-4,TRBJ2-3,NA,TGTGCCAGCAGCCCCCCGGGGGGCTTCGGACGTACGCAGTATTTT,CASSPPGGFGRTQYF
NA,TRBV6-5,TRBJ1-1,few,TGTGCCAGCAGTTACCTCGACAGATCTGAAGCTTTCTTT,CASSYLDRSEAFF
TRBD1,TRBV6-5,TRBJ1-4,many,TGTGCCAGCAGTTACCAAGCAGGGGGCGGCTCTGAAAAACTGTTTTTT,CASSYQAGGGSEKLFF
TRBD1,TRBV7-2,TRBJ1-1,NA,TGTGCCAGCAGGTCAGACAGGGCTGAAGCTTTCTTT,CASRSDRAEAFF
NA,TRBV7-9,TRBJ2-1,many,TGTGCCAGCAGCCATAGGGGGAATGAGCAGTTCTTC,CASSHRGNEQFF
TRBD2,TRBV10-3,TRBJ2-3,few,TGTGCCATCAGTGAGTCACTAGCGGGCGGCTTGGATACGCAGTATTTT,CAISESLAGGLDTQYF